The clone carrying this TCR beta chain was picked up one time. This record belongs to a study of blood T cell repertoires in COVID-19. Study as a whole: Both acute and convalescent COVID-19 samples were obtained from the United States, Italy and Spain.

Here immunoSEQ multiplex PCR was the method, and the copy in TCRdb shows in-frame clones only, minus some. Of approximately 270,000 clones detected, approximately 85% appear once; the ten largest clones hold 8% to 13%. V dropped 6 bases and J dropped 1; count of bases not matched to a gene: 2. CDR3 length: 14 amino acids. Looked up from germline, CDR1 is GTSNPN and CDR2 is SVGIG (reference sequence). Specimen: peripheral blood. The source of this sequence is a woman aged 70-85 years with acute or convalescent COVID-19. The J gene is TRBJ1-4, the V gene TRBV30, with 10 bases aligning to TRBD1. CDR3 sequence (DNA): TGTGCCTGTGGACAGGGGGTAACTAATGAAAAACTGTTTTTT. Translated, it gives CACGQGVTNEKLFF. The whole variable domain, filled in from reference TRBV30 and TRBJ1-4, reads SQTIHQWPATLVQPVGSPLSLECTVEGTSNPNLYWYRQAAGRGLQLLFYSVGIGQISSEVPQNLSASRPQDRQFILSSKKLLLSDSGFYLCACGQGVTNEKLFFGSGTQLSVL.